This TCR beta chain was found in a study of spatial heterogeneity in lung cancer. Whole-study findings and limits: Resection blood, more than follow-up blood, showed ubiquitous expanded tumor TCRs.

At least ten counts were recorded for this clonotype. The antigen remains undetermined. Specified time point: sample taken at primary tumor resection. Unsorted samples of tumor, nontumor lung or frozen PBMC had their whole RNA sequenced. A total of roughly 72 untreated early-stage non-small cell lung cancer patients served as donors. TCRdb used MiXCR to reprocess the 5' RACE reads, holding one entry per CDR3 protein. The sample gives about 52,000 distinct CDR3 sequences, around 7% of which show up once; 2.5% to 3% is in the top ten. The source of this sequence is a female donor with early-stage non-small cell lung cancer. The source was PBMCs, collected at surgery.

The CDR3 DNA follows: TGTGCCACCAGCAGAGGCGGGGGAAGCACAGATACGCAGTATTTT. It yields the protein CATSRGGGSTDTQYF. The V and J genes are TRBV15 and TRBJ2-3, with 7 nucleotides matching TRBD2. The CDR3 runs to 15 residues. V gave up 1 base and J gave up 0 bases; unmatched junction bases: 1. From germline, CDR1 is LNHNV and CDR2 YYDKDF (reference sequence).